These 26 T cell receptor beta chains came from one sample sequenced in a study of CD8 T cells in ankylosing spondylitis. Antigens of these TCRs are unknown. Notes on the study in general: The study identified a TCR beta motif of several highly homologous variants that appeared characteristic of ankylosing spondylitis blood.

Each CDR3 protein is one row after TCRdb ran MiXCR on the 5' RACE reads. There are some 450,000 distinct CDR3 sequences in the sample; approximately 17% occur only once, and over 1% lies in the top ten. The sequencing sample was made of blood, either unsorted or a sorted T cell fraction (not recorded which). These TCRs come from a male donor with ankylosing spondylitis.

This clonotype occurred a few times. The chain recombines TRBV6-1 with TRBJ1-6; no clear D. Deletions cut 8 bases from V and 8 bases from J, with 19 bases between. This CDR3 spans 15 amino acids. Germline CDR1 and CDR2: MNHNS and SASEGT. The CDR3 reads CASLRVGIMDSPLHF. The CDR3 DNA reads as TGTGCCAGCCTCCGGGTGGGGATTATGGATTCACCCCTCCACTTT.

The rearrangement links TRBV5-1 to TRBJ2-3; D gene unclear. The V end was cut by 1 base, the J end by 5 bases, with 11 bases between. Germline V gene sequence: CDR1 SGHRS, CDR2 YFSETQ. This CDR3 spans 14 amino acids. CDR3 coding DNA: TGCGCCAGCAGCTTGAGGCTAGACGGAGATACGCAGTATTTT. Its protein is CASSLRLDGDTQYF. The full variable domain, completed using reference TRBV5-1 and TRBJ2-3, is KAGVTQTPRYLIKTRGQQVTLSCSPISGHRSVSWYQQTPGQGLQFLFEYFSETQRNKGNFPGRFSGRQFSNSRSEMNVSTLELGDSALYLCASSLRLDGDTQYFGPGTRLTVL.

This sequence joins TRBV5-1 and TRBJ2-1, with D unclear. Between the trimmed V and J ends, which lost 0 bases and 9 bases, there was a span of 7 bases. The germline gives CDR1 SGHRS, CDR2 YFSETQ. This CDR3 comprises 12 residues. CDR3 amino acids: CASSLGVGEQFF. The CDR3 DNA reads TGCGCCAGCAGCTTGGGGGTGGGTGAGCAGTTCTTC.

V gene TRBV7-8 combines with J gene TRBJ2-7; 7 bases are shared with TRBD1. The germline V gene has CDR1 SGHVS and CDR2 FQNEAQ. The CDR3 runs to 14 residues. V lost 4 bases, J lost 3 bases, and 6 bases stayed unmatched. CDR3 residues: CASSSDRVDYEQYF. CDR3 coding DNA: TGTGCCAGCAGCTCCGACAGGGTGGACTACGAGCAGTACTTC.

This CDR3 is CSARVGAKRNTDTQYF. The CDR3 DNA follows: TGCAGTGCTAGAGTGGGGGCCAAGCGGAACACAGATACGCAGTATTTT. This chain links TRBV20-1 with TRBJ2-3; weak D call: TRBD1 (6 bases). This CDR3 spans 16 amino acids. Trimming took 1 base from V and 2 from J, leaving 16 bases between them. CDR1 and CDR2 (germline): DFQATT, SNEGSKA (reference sequence).

CDR3 nucleotide sequence: TGCGCCAGCAGCCAAGATTGGGGCGCCCTCGGGAGGGAAAAACTGTTTTTT. The encoded protein is CASSQDWGALGREKLFF. V usage is TRBV4-1 and J usage is TRBJ1-4; D might be TRBD1 (5 bases). V lost 0 bases and J 8 bases, leaving 19 bases between the germline ends. The CDR3 has 17 residues. Germline V gene sequence: CDR1 MGHRA, CDR2 YSYEKL.

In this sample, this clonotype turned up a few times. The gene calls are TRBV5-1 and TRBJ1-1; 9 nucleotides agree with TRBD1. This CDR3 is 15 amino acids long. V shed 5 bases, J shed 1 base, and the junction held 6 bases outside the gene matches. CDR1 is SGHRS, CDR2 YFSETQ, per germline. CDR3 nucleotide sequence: TGCGCCAGCAGATCCAGGACAGGGGAGAACACTGAAGCTTTCTTT. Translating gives CASRSRTGENTEAFF.

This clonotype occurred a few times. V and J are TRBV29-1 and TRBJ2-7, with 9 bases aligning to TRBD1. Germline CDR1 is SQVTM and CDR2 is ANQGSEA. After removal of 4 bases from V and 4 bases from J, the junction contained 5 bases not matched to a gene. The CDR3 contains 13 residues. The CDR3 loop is CSVVVDRGYEQYF. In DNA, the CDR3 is TGCAGCGTTGTCGTGGACAGGGGATACGAGCAGTACTTC.

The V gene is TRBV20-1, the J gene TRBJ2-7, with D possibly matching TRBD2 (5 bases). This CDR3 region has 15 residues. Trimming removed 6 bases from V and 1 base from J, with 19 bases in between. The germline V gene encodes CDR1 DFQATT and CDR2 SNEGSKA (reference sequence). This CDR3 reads CSAQARTGSSYEQYF. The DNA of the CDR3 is TGCAGTGCCCAGGCCCGGACGGGGAGTTCCTACGAGCAGTACTTC.

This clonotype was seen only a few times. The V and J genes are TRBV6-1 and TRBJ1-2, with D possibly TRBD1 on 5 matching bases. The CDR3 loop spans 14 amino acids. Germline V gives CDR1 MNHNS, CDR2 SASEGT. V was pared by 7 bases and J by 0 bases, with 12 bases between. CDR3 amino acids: CASKKQEANYGYTF. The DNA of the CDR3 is TGTGCCAGCAAAAAACAGGAAGCTAACTATGGCTACACCTTC.

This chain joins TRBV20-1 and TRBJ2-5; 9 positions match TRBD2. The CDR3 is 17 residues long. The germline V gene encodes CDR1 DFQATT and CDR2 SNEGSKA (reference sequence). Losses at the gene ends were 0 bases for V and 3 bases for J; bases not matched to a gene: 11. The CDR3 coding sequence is TGCAGTGCTAGAGATTTACGACGGGCTAGCGGGAAAGAGACCCAGTACTTC. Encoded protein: CSARDLRRASGKETQYF.

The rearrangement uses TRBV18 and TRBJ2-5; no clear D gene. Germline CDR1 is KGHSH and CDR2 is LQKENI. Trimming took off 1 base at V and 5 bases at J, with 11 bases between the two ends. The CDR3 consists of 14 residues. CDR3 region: CASSPQRDVETQYF. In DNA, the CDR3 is TGTGCCAGCTCACCACAAAGGGATGTGGAGACCCAGTACTTC.

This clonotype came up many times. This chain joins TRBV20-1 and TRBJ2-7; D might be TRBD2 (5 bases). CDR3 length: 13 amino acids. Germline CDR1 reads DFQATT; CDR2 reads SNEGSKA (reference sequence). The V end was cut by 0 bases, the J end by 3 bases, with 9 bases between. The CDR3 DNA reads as TGCAGTGCTAGAGAGGACCGGGACTACGAGCAGTACTTC. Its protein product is CSAREDRDYEQYF.

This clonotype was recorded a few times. The CDR3, as DNA: TGTGCCAGCAGTTTATTTAGTGGCGGGAGTATATACATTCAGTACTTC. This sequence encodes CASSLFSGGSIYIQYF. J is TRBJ2-4 and V is TRBV28; 7 nucleotides agree with TRBD2. The ends lost 1 base at V and 8 bases at J; junction bases unmatched: 11. In germline, CDR1 is MDHEN, CDR2 SYDVKM. The CDR3 consists of 16 residues.

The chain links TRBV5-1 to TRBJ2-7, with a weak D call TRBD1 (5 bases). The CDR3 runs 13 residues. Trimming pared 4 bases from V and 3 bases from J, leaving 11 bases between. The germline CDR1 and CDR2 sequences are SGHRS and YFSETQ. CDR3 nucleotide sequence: TGCGCCAGCAGCGCCGACAGACTCTACGAGCAGTACTTC. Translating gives CASSADRLYEQYF.

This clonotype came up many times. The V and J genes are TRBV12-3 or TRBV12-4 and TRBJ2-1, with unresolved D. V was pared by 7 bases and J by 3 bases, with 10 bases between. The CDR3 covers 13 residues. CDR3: CASTLDGYNEQFF. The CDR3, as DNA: TGTGCCAGCACCTTAGACGGCTACAATGAGCAGTTCTTC.

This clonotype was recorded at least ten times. The CDR3 DNA sequence: TGTGCCAGCAGTGCCCCACTACGCGGCGGGTCCGACAATGAGCAGTTCTTC. Encoded protein: CASSAPLRGGSDNEQFF. This chain uses TRBV12-3 or TRBV12-4 with TRBJ2-1; D is possibly TRBD2 (5 bases). This CDR3 contains 17 residues. Trimming took off 5 bases at V and 5 bases at J, with 22 bases between the two ends.

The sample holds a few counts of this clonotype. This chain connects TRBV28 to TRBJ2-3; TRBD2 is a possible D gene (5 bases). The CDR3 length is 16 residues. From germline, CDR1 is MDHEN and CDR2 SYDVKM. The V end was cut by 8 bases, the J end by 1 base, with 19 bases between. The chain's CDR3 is CASGPEPTLGTDTQYF. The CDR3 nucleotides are TGTGCCAGCGGTCCCGAACCCACACTAGGCACAGATACGCAGTATTTT.

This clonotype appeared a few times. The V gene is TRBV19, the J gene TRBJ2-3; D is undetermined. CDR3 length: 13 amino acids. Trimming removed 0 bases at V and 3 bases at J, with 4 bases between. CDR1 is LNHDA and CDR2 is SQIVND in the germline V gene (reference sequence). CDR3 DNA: TGTGCCAGTAGTATAGATCTGACAGATACGCAGTATTTT. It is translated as CASSIDLTDTQYF.

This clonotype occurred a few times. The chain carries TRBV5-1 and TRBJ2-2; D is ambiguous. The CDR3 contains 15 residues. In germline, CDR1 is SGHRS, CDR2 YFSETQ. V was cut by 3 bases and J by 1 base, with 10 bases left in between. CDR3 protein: CASSSLLKNTGELFF. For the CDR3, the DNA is TGCGCCAGCAGCTCCCTGCTAAAGAACACCGGGGAGCTGTTTTTT.

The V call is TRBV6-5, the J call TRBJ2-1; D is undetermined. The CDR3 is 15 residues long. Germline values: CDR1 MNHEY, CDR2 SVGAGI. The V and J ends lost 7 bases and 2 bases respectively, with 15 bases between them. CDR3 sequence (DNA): TGTGCCAGCACTTCAGATGGGCGAACCTACAATGAGCAGTTCTTC. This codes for CASTSDGRTYNEQFF.

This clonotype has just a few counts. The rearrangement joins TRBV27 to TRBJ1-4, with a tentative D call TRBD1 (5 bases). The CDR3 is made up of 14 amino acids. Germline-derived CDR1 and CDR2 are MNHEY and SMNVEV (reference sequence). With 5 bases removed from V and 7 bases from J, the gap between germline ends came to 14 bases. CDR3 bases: TGTGCCAGCAGTCCTAGGGGTCGGGTTGAAAAACTGTTTTTT. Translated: CASSPRGRVEKLFF.

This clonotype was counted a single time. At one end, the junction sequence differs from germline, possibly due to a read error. Here the CDR3 reads CASSHGTFTYERYF. CDR3 nucleotides: TGCGCCAGCAGCCATGGGACGTTCACCTACGAGCGGTACTTC. V usage is TRBV5-1 and J usage is TRBJ2-7, with D perhaps assigned TRBD1 or TRBD2 (5 bases each). In germline, CDR1 is SGHRS, CDR2 YFSETQ. The CDR3 sequence is 14 residues long.

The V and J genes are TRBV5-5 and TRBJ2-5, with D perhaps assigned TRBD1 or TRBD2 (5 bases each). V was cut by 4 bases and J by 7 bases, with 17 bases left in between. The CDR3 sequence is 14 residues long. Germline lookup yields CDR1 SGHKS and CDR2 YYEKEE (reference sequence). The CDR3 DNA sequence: TGTGCCAGCAGCCCGACCGGGACCCTAGGGACCCAGTACTTC. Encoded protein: CASSPTGTLGTQYF.

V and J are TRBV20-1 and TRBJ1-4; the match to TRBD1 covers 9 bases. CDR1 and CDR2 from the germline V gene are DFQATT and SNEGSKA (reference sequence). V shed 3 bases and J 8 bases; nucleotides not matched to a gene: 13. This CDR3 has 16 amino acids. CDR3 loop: CSARGRTGTGKEKLFF. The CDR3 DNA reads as TGCAGTGCTAGGGGGCGAACCGGGACAGGGAAAGAAAAACTGTTTTTT.

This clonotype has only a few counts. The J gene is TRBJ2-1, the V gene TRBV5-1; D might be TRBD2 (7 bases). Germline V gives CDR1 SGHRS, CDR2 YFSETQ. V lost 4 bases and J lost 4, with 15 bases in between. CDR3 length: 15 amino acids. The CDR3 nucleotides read TGCGCCAGCAGCCCCAGGGGAGCGGGGTACAATGAGCAGTTCTTC. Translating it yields CASSPRGAGYNEQFF.